This record concerns one T cell receptor beta chain sequence. One end of the junction does not line up with germline, which may come from a read error. The data derive from a study of T-cell reconstitution after alpha-beta-depleted transplantation in children. Unique molecular identifiers were incorporated when the TCRbeta library was constructed. TCRdb re-called the PCR reads with MiXCR, one entry per CDR3 protein. Of hundreds of thousands of distinct CDR3 sequences in the sample, around 12% were seen once. The receptor comes from a human donor who donated a stem cell graft to a child with acute lymphoblastic leukemia. The sample in question was PBMCs from the stem cell graft donor, obtained from the stem cell graft.

Written as DNA, the CDR3 is TGTGCCAGCAGTCTACAGGGGGCGAACTATGGCGACACCTTC. This translates into CASSLQGANYGDTF. This rearrangement joins TRBV27 to TRBJ1-2, with 9 bases identical to TRBD1. The CDR3 loop spans 14 amino acids. CDR1 and CDR2 from the germline V gene are MNHEY and SMNVEV (reference sequence).